This T cell receptor beta chain was found in a study of cytotoxic CD8 clonotypes in ibrutinib-treated CLL. Background on the study: Each sample contained, on average, under 270,000 productive templates and 80,000 to 95,000 productive rearrangements. Findings and caveats of the study: Clonality was higher at ibrutinib response and returned toward baseline at progression. Under therapy, public clonotypes either contracted or stayed stable, and they were uncommon.

In the case of this clone: The antigen remains undetermined.

Between the trimmed V and J ends, which lost 6 bases and 1 base, there was a span of 12 bases. The CDR3 is 14 amino acids. Per the germline V gene, CDR1 is MNHNY and CDR2 is SVGAGI (reference sequence). PBMCs that had been cryopreserved were the source of approximately 1.8 micrograms of genomic DNA for TCR beta libraries. The data were produced by immunoSEQ multiplex PCR, yet TCRdb's version contains in-frame clones alone and is incomplete. This table has approximately 170,000 clones, about 88% appearing once. V and J are TRBV6-6 and TRBJ2-5; no clear D gene. The input for sequencing was PBMCs, taken at disease progression, from a patient treated with ibrutinib. The clonotype comes from a human donor with chronic lymphocytic leukemia. CDR3 region: CASRTGRAQETQYF. Here the CDR3 DNA reads TGTGCCAGCAGAACCGGACGGGCCCAAGAGACCCAGTACTTC.